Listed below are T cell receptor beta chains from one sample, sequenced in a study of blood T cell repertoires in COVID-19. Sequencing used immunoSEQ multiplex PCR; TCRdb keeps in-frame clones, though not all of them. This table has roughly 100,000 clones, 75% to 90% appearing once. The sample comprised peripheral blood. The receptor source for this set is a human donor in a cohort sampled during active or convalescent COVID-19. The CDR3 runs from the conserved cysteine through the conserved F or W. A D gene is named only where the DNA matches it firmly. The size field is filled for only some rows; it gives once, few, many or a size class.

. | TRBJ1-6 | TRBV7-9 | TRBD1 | CASSGGQGASNSPLHF | TGTGCCAGCAGCGGCGGACAGGGGGCCTCTAATTCACCCCTCCACTTT
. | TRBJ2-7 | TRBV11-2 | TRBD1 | CASSTLRGPRDRGRFGQYF | TGTGCCAGCAGCACTCTGAGAGGACCCCGGGACAGGGGCAGATTTGGGCAGTACTTC
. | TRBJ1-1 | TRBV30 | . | CAWSVVGANTEAFF | TGTGCCTGGAGTGTGGTGGGCGCGAACACTGAAGCTTTCTTT
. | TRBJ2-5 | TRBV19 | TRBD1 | CASSIQGDGETQYF | TGTGCCAGTAGTATTCAGGGGGACGGTGAGACCCAGTACTTC
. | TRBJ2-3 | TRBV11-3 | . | CASSLGVWRGTDTQYF | TGTGCCAGCAGCTTAGGTGTGTGGCGGGGAACAGATACGCAGTATTTT
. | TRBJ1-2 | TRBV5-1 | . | CASSPGATFYGYTF | TGCGCCAGCAGCCCAGGGGCTACCTTCTATGGCTACACCTTC
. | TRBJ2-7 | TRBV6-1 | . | CASSEYHGDGEQYF | TGTGCCAGCAGTGAATATCACGGGGATGGCGAGCAGTACTTC
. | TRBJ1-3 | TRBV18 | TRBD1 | CASSIQGDGNTIYF | TGTGCCAGCTCAATCCAGGGGGACGGAAACACCATATATTTT
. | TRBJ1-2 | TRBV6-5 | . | CASSINPAAYGYTF | TGTGCCAGCAGTATAAACCCCGCGGCCTATGGCTACACCTTC
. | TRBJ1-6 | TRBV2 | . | CASSARLNSPLHF | TGTGCCAGCAGTGCCAGGCTTAATTCACCCCTCCACTTT
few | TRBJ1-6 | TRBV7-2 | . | CASSIRDNSPLHF | TGTGCCAGCAGCATCAGGGATAATTCACCCCTCCACTTT
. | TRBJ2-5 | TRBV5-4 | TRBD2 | CASALAGVQETQYF | TGTGCCAGCGCGCTAGCGGGGGTCCAAGAGACCCAGTACTTC
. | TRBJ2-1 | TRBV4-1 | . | CASSQDPRRGAFYNEQFF | TGCGCCAGCAGCCAAGACCCTCGCCGGGGGGCGTTCTACAATGAGCAGTTCTTC
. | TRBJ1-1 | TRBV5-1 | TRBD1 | CASSSTGDTEAFF | TGCGCCAGCAGCTCCACAGGGGACACTGAAGCTTTCTTT
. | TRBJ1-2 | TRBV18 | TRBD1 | CASSPPGQLSGYTF | TGTGCCAGCTCACCACCGGGACAGTTGTCTGGCTACACCTTC
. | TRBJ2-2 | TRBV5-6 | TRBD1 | CASSQTGGGELFF | TGTGCCAGCAGCCAAACAGGGGGCGGGGAGCTGTTTTTT
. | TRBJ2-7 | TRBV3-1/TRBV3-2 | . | CASSQMAGSYEQYF | TGTGCCAGCAGCCAAATGGCAGGGTCCTACGAGCAGTACTTC
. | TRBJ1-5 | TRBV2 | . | CASSVGSGYYSNQPQHF | TGTGCCAGCAGTGTAGGCTCAGGATATTATAGCAATCAGCCCCAGCATTTT
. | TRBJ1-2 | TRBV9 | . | CASSASGRDLGYTF | TGTGCCAGCAGCGCCTCGGGCAGGGATCTTGGCTACACCTTC
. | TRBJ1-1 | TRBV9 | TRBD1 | CASGQGMNTEAFF | TGTGCCAGCGGACAGGGAATGAACACTGAAGCTTTCTTT
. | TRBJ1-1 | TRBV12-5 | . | CASGSTPSREGHTEAFF | TGTGCTAGTGGTTCTACCCCCAGCCGGGAGGGACACACTGAAGCTTTCTTT
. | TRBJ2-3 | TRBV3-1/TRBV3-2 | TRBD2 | CASSQGRGGPADTQYF | TGTGCCAGCAGCCAAGGGCGGGGGGGCCCTGCAGATACGCAGTATTTT
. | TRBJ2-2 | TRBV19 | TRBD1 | CASRSGQGVGELFF | TGTGCCAGTAGGTCGGGACAGGGAGTCGGGGAGCTGTTTTTT
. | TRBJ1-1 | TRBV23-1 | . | CASSQSRGNGGFEAEAFF | TGCGCCAGCAGTCAATCGCGGGGGAATGGGGGGTTCGAGGCTGAAGCTTTCTTT
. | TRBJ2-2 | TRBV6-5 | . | CASRTTGTTGELFF | TGTGCCAGCAGGACCACAGGGACCACCGGGGAGCTGTTTTTT
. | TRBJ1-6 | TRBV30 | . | CAWSPTGGNSPLHF | TGTGCCTGGAGTCCTACCGGGGGTAATTCACCCCTCCACTTT